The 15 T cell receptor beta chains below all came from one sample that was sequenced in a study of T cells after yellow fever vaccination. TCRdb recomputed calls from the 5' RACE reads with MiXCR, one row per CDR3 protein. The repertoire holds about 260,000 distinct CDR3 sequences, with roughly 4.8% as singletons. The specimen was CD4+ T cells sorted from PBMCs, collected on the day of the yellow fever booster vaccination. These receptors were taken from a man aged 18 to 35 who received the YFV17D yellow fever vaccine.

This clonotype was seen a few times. CDR3 amino acids: CASSFRGGSTDTQYF. Here the CDR3 DNA reads TGTGCCAGCAGCTTCCGGGGGGGCAGCACAGATACGCAGTATTTT. The chain links TRBV11-2 to TRBJ2-3, with TRBD2 matching 8 bases. CDR3 length: 15 residues. V shed 3 bases and J 0 bases; nucleotides not matched to a gene: 2. The germline V gene encodes CDR1 SGHAT and CDR2 FQNNGV.

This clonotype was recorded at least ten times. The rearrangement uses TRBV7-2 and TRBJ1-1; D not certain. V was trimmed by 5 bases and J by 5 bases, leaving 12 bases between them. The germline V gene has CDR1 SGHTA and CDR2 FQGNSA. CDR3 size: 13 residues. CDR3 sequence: CASSPYGETEAFF. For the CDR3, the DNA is TGTGCCAGCAGCCCCTACGGGGAGACTGAAGCTTTCTTT.

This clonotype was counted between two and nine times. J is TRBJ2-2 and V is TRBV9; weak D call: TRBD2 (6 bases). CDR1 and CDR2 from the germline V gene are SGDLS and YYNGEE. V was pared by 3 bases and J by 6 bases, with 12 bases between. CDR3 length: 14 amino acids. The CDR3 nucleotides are TGTGCCAGCAGCGAGGGACTCCGCCCCGGGGAGCTGTTTTTT. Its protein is CASSEGLRPGELFF.

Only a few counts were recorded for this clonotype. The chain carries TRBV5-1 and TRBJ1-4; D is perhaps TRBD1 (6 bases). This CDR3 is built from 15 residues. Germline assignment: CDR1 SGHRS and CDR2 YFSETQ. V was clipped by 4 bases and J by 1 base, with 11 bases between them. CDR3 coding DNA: TGCGCCAGCAGCGTAACAGGGAAAACTAATGAAAAACTGTTTTTT. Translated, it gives CASSVTGKTNEKLFF.

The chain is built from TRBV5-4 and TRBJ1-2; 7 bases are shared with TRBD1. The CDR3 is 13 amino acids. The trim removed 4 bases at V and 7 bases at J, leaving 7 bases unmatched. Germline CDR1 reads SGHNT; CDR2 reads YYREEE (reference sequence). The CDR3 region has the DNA TGTGCCAGCAGCCATGGACAGGAACGTGGCTACACCTTC. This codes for CASSHGQERGYTF.

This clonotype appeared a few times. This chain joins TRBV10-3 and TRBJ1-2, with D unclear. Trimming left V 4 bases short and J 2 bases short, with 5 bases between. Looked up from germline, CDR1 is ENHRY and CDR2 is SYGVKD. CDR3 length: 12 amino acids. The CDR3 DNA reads TGTGCCATCAGTGGCCCGAACTATGGCTACACCTTC. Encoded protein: CAISGPNYGYTF.

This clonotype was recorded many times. In DNA form, the CDR3 reads TGTGCCAGCTCACCTCGGGTGGTCCAAGAGACCCAGTACTTC. It translates to CASSPRVVQETQYF. The chain carries TRBV18 and TRBJ2-5, with D unclear. V gave up 3 bases and J gave up 1 base, with 9 bases separating them. This CDR3 contains 14 residues. Per the germline V gene, CDR1 is KGHSH and CDR2 is LQKENI.

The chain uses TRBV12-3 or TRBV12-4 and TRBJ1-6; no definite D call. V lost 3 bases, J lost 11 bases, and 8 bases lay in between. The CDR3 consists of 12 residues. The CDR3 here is CASSFSHPPLHF. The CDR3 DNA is TGTGCCAGCAGTTTTTCCCACCCACCCCTCCACTTT.

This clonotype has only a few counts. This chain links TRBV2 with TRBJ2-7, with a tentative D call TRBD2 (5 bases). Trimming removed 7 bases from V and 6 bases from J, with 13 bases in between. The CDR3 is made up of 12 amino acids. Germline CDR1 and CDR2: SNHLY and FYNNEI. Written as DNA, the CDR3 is TGTGCCAGCACCGGGCGAGGGCCCGAGCAGTACGTC. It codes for CASTGRGPEQYV.

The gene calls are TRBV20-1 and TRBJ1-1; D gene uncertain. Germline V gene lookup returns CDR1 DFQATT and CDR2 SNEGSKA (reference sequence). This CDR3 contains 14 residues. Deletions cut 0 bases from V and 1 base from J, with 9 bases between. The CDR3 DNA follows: TGCAGTGCTAGAGAGAGCAGCCCGAACACTGAAGCTTTCTTT. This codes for CSARESSPNTEAFF.

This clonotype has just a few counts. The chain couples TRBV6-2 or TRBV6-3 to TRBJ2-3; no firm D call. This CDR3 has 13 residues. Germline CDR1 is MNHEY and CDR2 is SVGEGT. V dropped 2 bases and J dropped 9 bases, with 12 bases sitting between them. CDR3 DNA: TGTGCCAGCAGTTACCCCTCTAGTAGCACGCAGTATTTT. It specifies CASSYPSSSTQYF.

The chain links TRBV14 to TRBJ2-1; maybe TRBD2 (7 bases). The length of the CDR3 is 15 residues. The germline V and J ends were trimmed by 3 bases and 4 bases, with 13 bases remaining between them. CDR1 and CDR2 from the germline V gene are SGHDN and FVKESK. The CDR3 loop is CASSQEEGGYNEQFF. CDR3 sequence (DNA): TGTGCCAGCAGCCAGGAAGAGGGGGGGTACAATGAGCAGTTCTTC.

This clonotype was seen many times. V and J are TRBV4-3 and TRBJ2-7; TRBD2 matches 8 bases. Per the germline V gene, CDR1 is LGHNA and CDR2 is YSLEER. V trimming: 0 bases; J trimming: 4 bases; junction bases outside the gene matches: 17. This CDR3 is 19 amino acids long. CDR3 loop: CASSQEQIPPFRGGYEQYF. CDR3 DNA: TGCGCCAGCAGCCAAGAGCAAATCCCCCCCTTCCGGGGGGGGTACGAGCAGTACTTC.

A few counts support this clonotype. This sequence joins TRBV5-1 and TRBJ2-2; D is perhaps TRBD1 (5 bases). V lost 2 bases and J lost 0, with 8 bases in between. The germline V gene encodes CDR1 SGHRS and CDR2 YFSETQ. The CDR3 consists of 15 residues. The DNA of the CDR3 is TGCGCCAGCAGCTTTAGACAGACGAACACCGGGGAGCTGTTTTTT. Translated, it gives CASSFRQTNTGELFF. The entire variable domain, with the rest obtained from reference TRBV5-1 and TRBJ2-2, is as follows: KAGVTQTPRYLIKTRGQQVTLSCSPISGHRSVSWYQQTPGQGLQFLFEYFSETQRNKGNFPGRFSGRQFSNSRSEMNVSTLELGDSALYLCASSFRQTNTGELFFGEGSRLTVL.

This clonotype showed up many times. Written as DNA, the CDR3 is TGCGCCAGCAGCCCTATGACAGGGTCCACCGGGGAGCTGTTTTTT. Translating it yields CASSPMTGSTGELFF. This sequence joins TRBV5-1 and TRBJ2-2; 7 bases are a match to TRBD1. This CDR3 is built from 15 residues. The V segment lost 4 bases and the J segment 4 bases; nucleotides outside the gene matches: 7. Germline V CDR1 and CDR2: SGHRS, YFSETQ.